This is a list of T cell receptor beta chains from one sample in a study of T cell repertoires in aging, cancer and after chemotherapy. TCRdb analysed the multiplex PCR reads with MiXCR anew, one entry per CDR3 protein. The sample has about 2,000 distinct CDR3 sequences, under 40% seen once. The sample consisted of blood. These receptors were obtained from a human donor with a blood cancer. Both conserved end residues are part of each CDR3. A D gene is named only where the DNA matches it firmly. Clone size, where shown, is once, few, many, or a class for clones that have expanded.

V,size,J,D,DNA,CDR3
TRBV7-3,NA,TRBJ2-2,TRBD2,TGTGCCAGCAGCTTAACTAGCGGGGGGGCCGGGGAGCTGTTTTTT,CASSLTSGGAGELFF
TRBV6-6,NA,TRBJ2-6,TRBD2,TGTGCCAGCAAGTCTAGCGGGGGGGCAATGGGGGCCAACGTCCTGACTTTC,CASKSSGGAMGANVLTF
TRBV6-1,NA,TRBJ2-2,NA,TGTGCCAGCAGTGACGGGACAAAGAACACCGGGGAGCTGTTTTTT,CASSDGTKNTGELFF
TRBV18,few,TRBJ1-1,NA,TGTGCCAGCTCACCCAGTTCCCAGCAGGGACGCGCTGAAGCTTTCTTT,CASSPSSQQGRAEAFF
TRBV20-1,few,TRBJ2-7,TRBD2,TGCAGTGCTAGTAAGACTAGCGGGGACTACGAGCAGTACTTC,CSASKTSGDYEQYF
TRBV28,NA,TRBJ2-5,NA,TGTGCCAGCAGTTTTGGAGGGGGGGCGGGTTTAGAGACCCAGTACTTC,CASSFGGGAGLETQYF
TRBV6-2/TRBV6-3,hyperexpanded,TRBJ2-2,TRBD1,TGTGCCAGCAGAGGACAGGGGGCGAACACCGGGGAGCTGTTTTTT,CASRGQGANTGELFF
TRBV19,NA,TRBJ2-1,TRBD2,TGTGCCAGTAGTAAACTAGCGGCAACTAACAATGAGCAGTTCTTC,CASSKLAATNNEQFF
TRBV11-3,NA,TRBJ1-5,TRBD1,TGTGCCAGCAGCTTACAGGGGGCGGGTCAGCCCCAGCATTTT,CASSLQGAGQPQHF
TRBV6-5,NA,TRBJ1-1,NA,TGTGCCAGCAGTTACTATGGGGGGGCGCGCGAAGCTTTCTTT,CASSYYGGAREAFF
TRBV6-1,NA,TRBJ2-5,NA,TGTGCCAGCAGTGAAGCGAGTACGGGGAACGGGAAGACCCAGTACTTC,CASSEASTGNGKTQYF
TRBV6-6,NA,TRBJ2-5,TRBD2,TGTGCCAGCAGTTACGGGCTAGCGGGGATCTTAACTGGGGCCCAGTACTTC,CASSYGLAGILTGAQYF
TRBV20-1,NA,TRBJ1-1,NA,TGCAGTGCTAGGAGAGGTGAGGGTGTGGGCACTGAAGCTTTCTTT,CSARRGEGVGTEAFF
TRBV13,few,TRBJ1-1,NA,TGTGCCAGCAGCTTAAACAGGGCTGAAGCTTTCTTT,CASSLNRAEAFF
TRBV18,NA,TRBJ2-6,TRBD2,TGTGCCAGCTCACCACGAGCGGGGGCTGGGGCCAACGTCCTGACTTTC,CASSPRAGAGANVLTF
TRBV19,NA,TRBJ2-2,NA,TGTGCCAGTCTGGGGGGTCACGGCACCGGGGAGCTGTTTTTT,CASLGGHGTGELFF
TRBV27,NA,TRBJ2-6,TRBD1,TGTGCCAGCAGTTTATACACGACAGGGATAAGCTCTGGGGCCAACGTCCTGACTTTC,CASSLYTTGISSGANVLTF
TRBV5-4,NA,TRBJ2-5,NA,TGTGCCAGCAGCTTGGCTGGTGGGGTCCTAGAGACCCAGTACTTC,CASSLAGGVLETQYF
TRBV11-1,NA,TRBJ2-5,TRBD2,TGTGCCAGCGGACTAGCGGGGGGGCAGCGAATTCAAGAGACCCAGTACTTC,CASGLAGGQRIQETQYF
TRBV20-1,NA,TRBJ2-5,TRBD2,TGCAGTGCTAGGCCCGGTGGGCTAGCGGGGGGGGTGGAGACCCAGTACTTC,CSARPGGLAGGVETQYF
TRBV24-1,NA,TRBJ2-1,NA,TGTGCCACCAGTGACATCGCCCCCGAGCAGTTCTTC,CATSDIAPEQFF
TRBV19,few,TRBJ1-2,NA,TGTGCCAGTAGTATGGACTGGTTGGGTGGCTACACCTTC,CASSMDWLGGYTF
TRBV27,once,TRBJ1-5,NA,TGTGCCAGCAGTTTATCGAGTTATAGCAATCAGCCCCAGCATTTT,CASSLSSYSNQPQHF
TRBV19,NA,TRBJ2-2,NA,TGTGCCAGCAGTGTGGGACAGAACACCGGGGAGCTGTTTTTT,CASSVGQNTGELFF
TRBV18,few,TRBJ2-5,TRBD2,TGTGCCAGCAGCACGGGACTAGCGGGGGGTGGGGAGACCCAGTACTTC,CASSTGLAGGGETQYF
TRBV12-3/TRBV12-4,NA,TRBJ2-1,NA,TGTGCCAGCAATCGGGACACCCTTGACAATGAGCAGTTCTTC,CASNRDTLDNEQFF
TRBV30,medium-sized,TRBJ1-4,NA,TGTGCCTGGAGTGTACGGTGGCAGGGTAATGAAAAACTGTTTTTT,CAWSVRWQGNEKLFF
TRBV6-1,NA,TRBJ1-4,NA,TGTGCCAGCAGTGAACATAGGTTTGCAACTAATGAAAAACTGTTTTTT,CASSEHRFATNEKLFF
TRBV6-5,few,TRBJ1-1,NA,TGTGCCAGCAGTCTCGGGGGGCTGAACACTGAAGCTTTCTTT,CASSLGGLNTEAFF
TRBV30,few,TRBJ2-7,TRBD2,TGTGCCTGGAGCCGGGGAGGGATCCCCGAGCAGTACTTC,CAWSRGGIPEQYF
TRBV11-2,NA,TRBJ2-4,TRBD2,TGTGCCAGCAGCCCACTAATTGATAGCGGGGCCTCCAAAAACATTCAGTACTTC,CASSPLIDSGASKNIQYF
TRBV27,once,TRBJ2-5,TRBD2,TGTGCCAGCAGACCAAAGGGACTAGCGGGACTAGAAGAGACCCAGTACTTC,CASRPKGLAGLEETQYF
TRBV6-5,NA,TRBJ1-4,NA,TGTGCCAGCAGTTACGGTTCTCTCCCCCACGCTCATGAAAAACTGTTTTTT,CASSYGSLPHAHEKLFF
TRBV11-1,medium-sized,TRBJ2-7,NA,TGTGCCAGCAGCTTGGGTCACAGAACCTACGAGCAGTACTTC,CASSLGHRTYEQYF
TRBV30,NA,TRBJ1-4,NA,TGTGCCTGGAGTGTAATAGGGACTGGGAATGAAAAACTGTTTTTT,CAWSVIGTGNEKLFF
TRBV4-1,NA,TRBJ2-4,NA,TGCGCCAGCAGCCCCGAGTGGGACTGGCGCGACATTCAGTACTTC,CASSPEWDWRDIQYF
TRBV12-3/TRBV12-4,few,TRBJ1-5,TRBD1,TGTGCCAGCAGTCCAGGGGGAAGTCAGCCCCAGCATTTT,CASSPGGSQPQHF
TRBV27,NA,TRBJ2-1,NA,TGTGCCAGCAGTTTAGGGCCTGTCTCCTACAATGAGCAGTTCTTC,CASSLGPVSYNEQFF
TRBV5-4,NA,TRBJ2-7,NA,TGTGCCAGCAGCTTGGGACCGACAGTCTCCTACGAGCAGTACTTC,CASSLGPTVSYEQYF
TRBV6-1,NA,TRBJ1-5,NA,TGTGCCAGCAGTGGCGTGGGGGCCCCCAATCAGCCCCAGCATTTT,CASSGVGAPNQPQHF
TRBV20-1,few,TRBJ2-1,NA,TGCAGTGCTACCCGGACTCGTCCACCCTACAATGAGCAGTTCTTC,CSATRTRPPYNEQFF
TRBV19,few,TRBJ1-5,NA,TGTGCCAGTAGCGACTCCTACGGGGGCAATCAGCCCCAGCATTTT,CASSDSYGGNQPQHF
TRBV20-1,NA,TRBJ1-2,NA,TGCAGTGCTAGAAGGACTTCTGGCGGACTCGGATTAGGAGGCTACACCTTC,CSARRTSGGLGLGGYTF
TRBV15,NA,TRBJ2-1,TRBD2,TGTGCCACCAGCAGAGATCTCTCGGGGGCGGGGGGCATCAATGAGCAGTTCTTC,CATSRDLSGAGGINEQFF
TRBV18,few,TRBJ2-3,NA,TGTGCCTCCGAACAGGGTGGCACAGATACGCAGTATTTT,CASEQGGTDTQYF
TRBV6-5,NA,TRBJ2-3,NA,TGTGCCAGCACCCCGACAGCGTCAGATACGCAGTATTTT,CASTPTASDTQYF
TRBV12-3/TRBV12-4,few,TRBJ2-2,NA,TGTGCCATCAGTGTGGGACAGAACACCGGGGAGCTGTTTTTT,CAISVGQNTGELFF
TRBV6-5,medium-sized,TRBJ2-5,NA,TGTGCCAGCAGTTACTCGTCCGGGGAGGAGACCCAGTACTTC,CASSYSSGEETQYF